The clone carrying this T cell receptor (beta chain) showed up just a few times. V trimming: 4 bases; J trimming: 8 bases; junction bases outside the gene matches: 6. The CDR3 sequence is 14 residues long. TCRdb recomputed calls from the 5' RACE reads with MiXCR, one row per CDR3 protein. The sample has a few hundred thousand distinct CDR3 sequences; roughly 23% are singletons. The data stem from a study of T-cell memory formation after mild COVID-19. Sequenced: PBMCs or a T cell subset sorted from them (not recorded which). The clonotype comes from an adult woman who had mild COVID-19 (a few samples of this study predate the infection). Cell type and time point are not known. This rearrangement joins TRBV12-3 or TRBV12-4 to TRBJ1-1, with 11 bases fitting TRBD1. The CDR3 nucleotides read TGTGCCAGCAGTTACTGGACAGGGGGCAAGGAAGCTTTCTTT. Translated: CASSYWTGGKEAFF.